This T cell receptor beta chain derives from a study of blood T cell repertoires in COVID-19. Study details: Samples representing acute and convalescent COVID-19 were sourced from the United States, Italy and Spain. The cDNA or gDNA used as material had been derived from T cells, B-cell-depleted T cells, or PBMCs.

Original handling: Amplified reference gene primers provided the basis for estimating nucleated cell counts. Repertoires were generated with immunoSEQ multiplex PCR, while TCRdb's copy carries only in-frame clones and drops some. Clone size and the V and J calls come from that table; the DNA yielded D and trimming. The sample has roughly 120,000 clones; about 85% are singletons. The trim removed 3 bases at V and 4 bases at J, leaving 6 bases unmatched. The germline V gene encodes CDR1 SNHLY and CDR2 FYNNEI. This CDR3 contains 15 residues. The sequence was collected from a man in his 70s with acute or convalescent COVID-19. This chain links TRBV2 with TRBJ2-1; 7 bases match TRBD1. Sequencing was done on a sample of peripheral blood. The CDR3 loop reads CASSDQGQVYNEQFF. CDR3 DNA: TGTGCCAGCAGTGATCAAGGACAGGTGTACAATGAGCAGTTCTTC.